This T cell receptor (beta chain) appears in the sequencing data of a study of T cell changes during pregnancy in multiple sclerosis. Using immunoSEQ multiplex PCR, the repertoire was profiled, and TCRdb retains in-frame clones only, with some absent. Here the sample spans 15,000 to 20,000 clones, roughly nine tenths being singletons. CDR1 is MNHNS, CDR2 SASEGT, per germline. This CDR3 spans 15 amino acids. Trimming removed 5 bases from V and 3 bases from J; junction bases left unmatched: 2. This clonotype was obtained from a female donor in good health, enrolled as a control in a pregnancy study. V is TRBV6-1 and J is TRBJ2-1; 12 bases are shared with TRBD2. Sequencing was performed on CD8+ T cells from peripheral blood mononuclear cells, taken in the second trimester of pregnancy. The CDR3 here is CASSPTSGSYNEQFF. The CDR3 DNA sequence: TGTGCCAGCAGTCCGACTAGCGGGAGCTACAATGAGCAGTTCTTC.